The T cell receptor beta chain under discussion was sequenced for a study of shared clonotypes between healthy human individuals. Terminally differentiated effector memory CD45RA+ cells were left out of the naive CD8 fraction, which was CD45RO-negative and positively selected for CCR7. The CDR3 runs 16 residues. Trimming took off 5 bases at V and 3 bases at J, with 17 bases between the two ends. CDR1 is SGHTA, CDR2 FQGTGA, per germline. The method was immunoSEQ multiplex PCR; TCRdb's version includes in-frame clones alone and lacks a portion of them. The table shows more than 2 million clones, with 90% to 95% occurring only once.

This receptor was taken from a man younger than 30 in good health. Some clones in this sample may be carry-over from other donors' samples. The sequenced sample consisted of naive CD8+ T cells from PBMCs. The chain employs TRBV7-3 and TRBJ2-1; D may be TRBD1 (5 bases). The CDR3 is CASSPRRAGNYNEQFF. CDR3 in DNA: TGTGCCAGCAGCCCGCGCCGGGCAGGGAACTACAATGAGCAGTTCTTC.